One sample yielded the 17 T cell receptor beta chains listed below, sequenced in a study of shared clonotypes between healthy human individuals. The data were produced by immunoSEQ multiplex PCR, yet TCRdb's version contains in-frame clones alone and is incomplete. The sample shows around 700,000 clones, about 80% of them seen only once. The sample consisted of memory CD4+ T cells sorted from blood. Subset of the sample: CD45RA-negative fraction. These receptors all come from a woman between 25 and 40 years old in good health.

This clone showed up just a few times. The sample carries other DNA sequences with the same CDR3. The chain joins TRBV2 to TRBJ1-1, with a tentative D call TRBD1 (5 bases). This CDR3 is 13 amino acids long. The germline gives CDR1 SNHLY, CDR2 FYNNEI. Deletions cut 4 bases from V and 2 bases from J, with 8 bases between. The CDR3 DNA is TGTGCCAGCAGTGGGGACCTAAACACTGAAGCTTTCTTT. Residues: CASSGDLNTEAFF.

CDR3: CASGTSGSSYEQYF. In nucleotides, the CDR3 is TGCGCCAGCGGGACTAGCGGGAGCTCCTACGAGCAGTACTTC. The chain links TRBV5-1 to TRBJ2-7; 14 bases are shared with TRBD2. The length of the CDR3 is 14 residues. Germline trimming cut 7 bases from V and 0 bases from J; bases unmatched to any gene: 0. Per the germline V gene, CDR1 is SGHRS and CDR2 is YFSETQ.

The chain has TRBV7-9 and TRBJ2-2, with D maybe TRBD1 (5 bases). The CDR3 extends over 17 amino acids. With 10 bases removed from V and 1 base from J, the gap between germline ends came to 22 bases. Germline CDR1 SEHNR, CDR2 FQNEAQ (reference sequence). The CDR3 nucleotides are TGTGCCATCCCCCTGGGGCGGCGGAGTCGGAACACCGGGGAGCTGTTTTTT. This sequence encodes CAIPLGRRSRNTGELFF. The whole variable domain, remainder taken from reference TRBV7-9 and TRBJ2-2, is DTGVSQNPRHKITKRGQNVTFRCDPISEHNRLYWYRQTLGQGPEFLTYFQNEAQLEKSRLLSDRFSAERPKGSFSTLEIQRTEQGDSAMYLCAIPLGRRSRNTGELFFGEGSRLTVL.

The CDR3, as DNA: TGTGCCAGCAGCTTAGCGTCTTCCCAGTACTTC. It encodes CASSLASSQYF. J is TRBJ2-7 and V is TRBV7-2; D not certain. Germline CDR1 and CDR2: SGHTA and FQGNSA. The V and J ends lost 0 bases and 10 bases respectively, with 7 bases between them. The CDR3 sequence is 11 residues long. Looking up the rest from reference TRBV7-2 and TRBJ2-7 gives the full variable domain: GAGVSQSPSNKVTEKGKDVELRCDPISGHTALYWYRQSLGQGLEFLIYFQGNSAPDKSGLPSDRFSAERTGGSVSTLTIQRTQQEDSAVYLCASSLASSQYFGPGTRLTVT.

The chain uses TRBV5-1 and TRBJ2-1; a weak D match, TRBD2 (5 bases). Germline CDR1 is SGHRS and CDR2 is YFSETQ. V lost 0 bases and J lost 2, with 12 bases in between. This CDR3 region has 16 residues. The CDR3 nucleotides are TGCGCCAGCAGCTTGGGTGACTACGGGCCCTACAATGAGCAGTTCTTC. Residues: CASSLGDYGPYNEQFF.

The rearrangement joins TRBV10-2 to TRBJ1-5; unclear D gene. Trimming took 3 bases from V and 0 from J, leaving 12 bases between them. This CDR3 is 16 amino acids long. Per the germline V gene, CDR1 is WSHSY and CDR2 is SAAADI. The CDR3 sequence: CASSEPGFFSNQPQHF. As DNA, the CDR3 is TGCGCCAGCAGTGAACCTGGGTTCTTTAGCAATCAGCCCCAGCATTTT.

The chain has TRBV6-1 and TRBJ2-3; the D gene is possibly TRBD2 (5 bases). This CDR3 region has 13 residues. V dropped 2 bases and J dropped 3 bases, with 6 bases sitting between them. CDR1 is MNHNS, CDR2 SASEGT, per germline. The CDR3 is CASSEPGTDTQYF. CDR3 nucleotide sequence: TGTGCCAGCAGTGAACCGGGGACAGATACGCAGTATTTT.

The chain has TRBV6-5 and TRBJ2-2; the D call may be TRBD1 or TRBD2 (5 bases each). The V gene's germline CDR1 is MNHEY and CDR2 SVGAGI. The CDR3 totals 14 residues. Trimming took 5 bases from V and 8 from J, leaving 15 bases between them. The CDR3 sequence: CASSGRDPRGELFF. For the CDR3, the DNA is TGTGCCAGCAGTGGCAGGGACCCAAGAGGGGAGCTGTTTTTT.

This clone was observed once. V gene TRBV7-2 combines with J gene TRBJ2-3; unclear D gene. Per germline, CDR1 SGHTA and CDR2 FQGNSA. This CDR3 is 14 amino acids long. The V gene lost 3 bases and the J gene lost 4 bases, with 11 bases spanning the gap. CDR3 residues: CASSFQLSSDTQYF. DNA of the CDR3: TGTGCCAGCAGCTTTCAGCTGAGTTCAGATACGCAGTATTTT.

J is TRBJ1-2 and V is TRBV28; 8 bases map to TRBD1. This CDR3 spans 15 amino acids. Germline trimming cut 3 bases from V and 6 bases from J; bases unmatched to any gene: 9. Germline V gene lookup returns CDR1 MDHEN and CDR2 SYDVKM. The CDR3 loop is CASSFGQGAHDGYTF. The CDR3 nucleotides read TGTGCCAGCAGTTTCGGTCAGGGGGCGCATGATGGCTACACCTTC.

V is TRBV11-2 and J is TRBJ1-1; no firm D call. V was trimmed by 1 base and J by 1 base, leaving 10 bases between them. Germline loops: CDR1 SGHAT, CDR2 FQNNGV. The CDR3 is 15 residues long. DNA for the CDR3: TGTGCCAGCAGCTTAGCTGGTTGGCGGAACACTGAAGCTTTCTTT. Translating gives CASSLAGWRNTEAFF. Based on the CDR3 plus reference TRBV11-2 and TRBJ1-1, the full variable domain is EAGVAQSPRYKIIEKRQSVAFWCNPISGHATLYWYQQILGQGPKLLIQFQNNGVVDDSQLPKDRFSAERLKGVDSTLKIQPAKLEDSAVYLCASSLAGWRNTEAFFGQGTRLTVV.

This rearrangement joins TRBV5-1 to TRBJ2-1; 13 bases are a match to TRBD2. CDR1 SGHRS and CDR2 YFSETQ come from the germline V gene. This CDR3 is 16 amino acids long. V gave up 6 bases and J gave up 7 bases; unmatched junction bases: 10. CDR3 in amino acids: CASTPPGLAGTNEQFF. DNA for the CDR3: TGCGCCAGCACTCCTCCGGGACTAGCGGGGACTAATGAGCAGTTCTTC. Variable domain in full (rest from reference TRBV5-1 and TRBJ2-1): KAGVTQTPRYLIKTRGQQVTLSCSPISGHRSVSWYQQTPGQGLQFLFEYFSETQRNKGNFPGRFSGRQFSNSRSEMNVSTLELGDSALYLCASTPPGLAGTNEQFFGPGTRLTVL.

This clone was detected once. The chain employs TRBV2 and TRBJ1-2, with 7 bases lining up with TRBD1. Trimming at V came to 7 bases and at J to 4 bases, leaving 9 bases not matched to a gene. The CDR3 extends over 14 amino acids. The germline CDR1 and CDR2 sequences are SNHLY and FYNNEI. The CDR3 nucleotides read TGTGCCAGCACCGAAAGGGGGCAGAGCTATGGCTACACCTTC. Translated, it gives CASTERGQSYGYTF.

This clone occurred a few times. The chain uses TRBV6-5 and TRBJ1-5; 8 bases fit TRBD1. CDR1 is MNHEY and CDR2 is SVGAGI in the germline V gene. The CDR3 covers 14 residues. Germline trimming cut 6 bases from V and 4 bases from J; bases unmatched to any gene: 5. CDR3 in DNA: TGTGCCAGCAGCACCGGACAGGGAAATCAGCCCCAGCATTTT. This gives the protein CASSTGQGNQPQHF.

This clone was observed a few times. V usage is TRBV4-1 and J usage is TRBJ1-1; no firm D call. This CDR3 has 14 amino acids. V was clipped by 6 bases and J by 1 base, with 12 bases between them. CDR1 and CDR2 (germline): MGHRA, YSYEKL. The CDR3 here is CASSSRQTNTEAFF. DNA for the CDR3: TGCGCCAGCAGTTCGCGGCAGACGAACACTGAAGCTTTCTTT.

The chain uses TRBV2 and TRBJ1-2, with 7 nucleotides matching TRBD1. Germline V gene data show CDR1 as SNHLY and CDR2 as FYNNEI. This CDR3 comprises 16 residues. Unmatched junction bases numbered 12, after V lost 6 bases and J lost 2 bases. The CDR3 spells CASSPDRPFGNYGYTF. The CDR3 nucleotides are TGTGCCAGCAGCCCGGACAGGCCATTTGGAAACTATGGCTACACCTTC.

The chain has TRBV7-3 and TRBJ2-2; 7 nucleotides agree with TRBD1. Trimming cost V 5 bases and J 5 bases; bases outside gene matches: 8. This CDR3 has 15 amino acids. Germline V gives CDR1 SGHTA, CDR2 FQGTGA. The CDR3 sequence is CASSLPTGETGELFF. Here the CDR3 DNA reads TGTGCCAGCAGCCTACCTACAGGGGAAACCGGGGAGCTGTTTTTT.